The rows below give T cell receptor beta chains drawn from one sample of a study of identifying expanded T cells in peripheral blood. Measured with immunoSEQ multiplex PCR; TCRdb has only the in-frame clones, and not every one. The sample records 70,000 or so clones, about nine tenths being singletons. The source material was blood. The receptors stem from a person aged 18 to 75 in good health. Both conserved end residues are part of each CDR3. D genes are given only for firm matches. Clone size is stated in some rows and not others, as once, few, many or a class when expanded.

V	D	J	size	CDR3	DNA
TRBV29-1	NA	TRBJ1-2	NA	CSVDLGGYTF	TGCAGCGTTGATTTGGGTGGCTACACCTTC
TRBV18	NA	TRBJ2-2	NA	CASSPRRTRADTGELFF	TGTGCCAGCTCACCACGGCGCACAAGGGCTGACACCGGGGAGCTGTTTTTT
TRBV5-1	NA	TRBJ2-7	NA	CASRLEGYEQYF	TGCGCCAGCAGATTAGAGGGCTACGAGCAGTACTTC
TRBV6-5	NA	TRBJ2-2	NA	CASSREFRLAGELFF	TGTGCCAGCAGTCGCGAGTTCCGCTTGGCCGGGGAGCTGTTTTTT
TRBV6-6	TRBD1	TRBJ1-1	NA	CASSPRQGGTEAFF	TGTGCCAGCAGTCCCCGACAGGGTGGGACTGAAGCTTTCTTT
TRBV9	TRBD2	TRBJ2-2	NA	CASSPASGGTGELFF	TGTGCCAGCAGCCCCGCTAGCGGAGGTACCGGGGAGCTGTTTTTT
TRBV2	NA	TRBJ1-5	NA	CASSEGNLWPQHF	TGTGCCAGCAGTGAAGGAAACCTCTGGCCCCAGCATTTT
TRBV29-1	NA	TRBJ2-3	NA	CSVSIGGGSTDTQYF	TGCAGCGTTTCAATAGGGGGGGGAAGCACAGATACGCAGTATTTT
TRBV9	TRBD1	TRBJ1-4	NA	CASSVERGRAEKLFF	TGTGCCAGCAGCGTAGAGAGGGGGCGAGCTGAAAAACTGTTTTTT
TRBV5-6	NA	TRBJ2-2	NA	CASSLVRANTGELFF	TGTGCCAGCAGCTTGGTACGGGCGAACACCGGGGAGCTGTTTTTT
TRBV4-2	TRBD2	TRBJ2-7	once	CASSQEAPVRGLAVSSYEQYF	TGTGCCAGCAGCCAAGAGGCTCCGGTTAGGGGACTAGCTGTGAGCTCCTACGAGCAGTACTTC
TRBV10-3	NA	TRBJ2-5	NA	CAISESPGETQYF	TGTGCCATCAGTGAGAGCCCTGGGGAGACCCAGTACTTC
TRBV5-1	TRBD2	TRBJ2-1	NA	CASSFGTSGRAGYNEQFF	TGCGCCAGCAGCTTTGGGACTAGCGGGAGGGCCGGGTACAATGAGCAGTTCTTC
TRBV27	NA	TRBJ1-5	NA	CARYRRNQPQHF	TGTGCGCGGTACAGGAGGAATCAGCCCCAGCATTTT
TRBV5-1	NA	TRBJ2-2	NA	CASSLGYGGTGELFF	TGCGCCAGCAGCTTGGGGTACGGGGGCACCGGGGAGCTGTTTTTT
TRBV5-1	NA	TRBJ2-1	NA	CASSSFPDGSLYNEQFF	TGCGCCAGCAGCTCCTTCCCTGACGGAAGCCTCTACAATGAGCAGTTCTTC
TRBV4-2	NA	TRBJ1-4	once	CASSQERTLEKLFF	TGTGCCAGCAGCCAAGAGAGGACCCTTGAAAAACTGTTTTTT
TRBV27	NA	TRBJ2-3	NA	CASSLGGKTDTQYF	TGTGCCAGCAGTTTAGGGGGGAAGACAGATACGCAGTATTTT
TRBV11-3	NA	TRBJ2-2	NA	CASSLVGTATGELFF	TGTGCCAGCAGCTTAGTAGGCACAGCCACCGGGGAGCTGTTTTTT
TRBV28	NA	TRBJ2-1	NA	CASSPSTGNNEQFF	TGTGCCAGCAGTCCCTCTACAGGGAACAATGAGCAGTTCTTC
TRBV7-2	TRBD1	TRBJ2-7	NA	CASSLVRGRNEQYF	TGTGCCAGCAGCTTAGTCAGGGGGCGGAACGAGCAGTACTTC
TRBV28	TRBD1	TRBJ2-3	few	CASSSRQGRGSSTDTQYF	TGTGCCAGCAGTTCCCGACAGGGACGAGGGTCTAGCACAGATACGCAGTATTTT
TRBV19	NA	TRBJ2-3	NA	CASRSGADTQYF	TGTGCCAGTAGATCGGGGGCAGATACGCAGTATTTT
TRBV21-1	NA	TRBJ2-3	NA	CASSKRGQGVGFGTDTQYF	NA
TRBV7-2	TRBD1	TRBJ2-3	once	CASSFGTGEGTDTQYF	TGTGCCAGCAGCTTTGGGACAGGGGAGGGCACAGATACGCAGTATTTT
TRBV2	NA	TRBJ2-1	NA	CASRDQGASYNEQFF	TGTGCCAGCAGGGACCAGGGCGCCAGTTACAATGAGCAGTTCTTC
TRBV5-1	TRBD1	TRBJ1-1	NA	CASSPGTVNTEAFF	TGCGCCAGCAGCCCCGGGACAGTGAACACTGAAGCTTTCTTT
TRBV21-1	NA	TRBJ2-7	NA	CASSPGRGGLYEQYF	TGTGCCAGCAGCCCTGGTCGGGGGGGCCTCTACGAGCAGTACTTC
TRBV6-1	NA	TRBJ1-5	once	CASSEPGRERGQPQHF	TGTGCCAGCAGTGAGCCGGGGAGGGAGAGAGGACAGCCCCAGCATTTT
TRBV2	TRBD2	TRBJ2-3	NA	CASLTAGGRDRADTQYF	TGTGCCAGCTTAACGGCGGGGGGGCGTGATCGGGCAGATACGCAGTATTTT
TRBV6-5	NA	TRBJ2-7	NA	CASSYPGSSYEQYF	TGTGCCAGCAGTTATCCAGGCAGCTCCTACGAGCAGTACTTC
TRBV10-3	TRBD2	TRBJ2-7	NA	CAITASGSYEQYF	TGTGCCATCACGGCTAGCGGGAGTTACGAGCAGTACTTC
TRBV4-1	TRBD2	TRBJ2-1	NA	CASSQPFLAGGYNEQFF	TGCGCCAGCAGCCAACCCTTCCTAGCGGGAGGTTACAATGAGCAGTTCTTC
TRBV4-1	NA	TRBJ2-4	NA	CASSQAGGNLAKNIQYF	TGCGCCAGCAGCCAGGCTGGGGGGAACCTAGCCAAAAACATTCAGTACTTC
TRBV5-6	TRBD2	TRBJ2-1	NA	CASSFAGGYNEQFF	TGTGCCAGCAGCTTCGCGGGGGGGTACAATGAGCAGTTCTTC
TRBV5-5	NA	TRBJ1-1	medium-sized	CASSLLAEAFF	TGTGCCAGCAGCCTGCTGGCAGAAGCTTTCTTT
TRBV19	NA	TRBJ1-1	once	CASSPGVTEAFF	TGTGCCAGTAGCCCGGGGGTCACTGAAGCTTTCTTT
TRBV5-4	TRBD2	TRBJ2-7	NA	CASSYLAGVGEQYF	TGTGCCAGCAGCTATCTAGCGGGAGTAGGTGAGCAGTACTTC
TRBV7-2	NA	TRBJ2-4	few	CASSLGGRGKNIQYF	TGTGCCAGCAGCTTAGGGGGGCGGGGAAAAAACATTCAGTACTTC
TRBV6-1	NA	TRBJ2-7	NA	CASSVNPGRSSYEQYF	TGTGCCAGCAGTGTTAATCCGGGGCGATCCTCCTACGAGCAGTACTTC
TRBV30	NA	TRBJ2-6	NA	CAWSRGGTGANVLTF	TGTGCCTGGAGCAGGGGCGGGACTGGGGCCAACGTCCTGACTTTC
TRBV7-6	NA	TRBJ2-7	NA	CASSLRGNEQYF	TGTGCCAGCAGCTTGCGAGGTAACGAGCAGTACTTC
TRBV5-5	TRBD1	TRBJ2-7	NA	CASSLGGTGIYEQYF	TGTGCCAGCAGCTTGGGAGGGACAGGGATATACGAGCAGTACTTC
TRBV5-1	TRBD2	TRBJ2-5	NA	CASSSGGRTTEETQYF	TGCGCCAGCAGCTCCGGCGGGAGGACTACCGAAGAGACCCAGTACTTC
TRBV19	NA	TRBJ2-2	NA	CASTPGTNTGELFF	TGTGCCAGTACCCCAGGAACGAACACCGGGGAGCTGTTTTTT
TRBV4-2	NA	TRBJ2-5	NA	CASSQEPSLGETQYF	TGTGCCAGCAGCCAGGAGCCTAGCCTGGGGGAGACCCAGTACTTC
TRBV6-5	NA	TRBJ1-3	NA	CASSYSWGPGNTIYF	TGTGCCAGCAGTTACTCATGGGGGCCTGGAAACACCATATATTTT
TRBV7-2	NA	TRBJ2-1	once	CASSPRGPPYNEQFF	TGTGCCAGCAGCCCACGCGGACCCCCCTACAATGAGCAGTTCTTC
TRBV7-2	NA	TRBJ1-3	NA	CASSPLGGDTIYF	TGTGCCAGCAGCCCGCTAGGAGGGGACACCATATATTTT
TRBV19	NA	TRBJ1-1	NA	CASSIQQGTEAFF	TGTGCCAGTAGTATTCAACAGGGCACTGAAGCTTTCTTT
TRBV7-7	NA	TRBJ2-1	NA	CASSLEGSYNEQFF	TGTGCCAGCAGCTTAGAGGGCTCCTACAATGAGCAGTTCTTC
TRBV28	NA	TRBJ1-2	NA	CASSFQGYYGYTF	TGTGCCAGCAGTTTTCAAGGGTACTATGGCTACACCTTC
TRBV10-3	NA	TRBJ2-7	NA	CATGPGPFYEQYF	TGTGCCACCGGGCCGGGCCCCTTTTACGAGCAGTACTTC
TRBV7-8	TRBD2	TRBJ2-3	NA	CASSFYGLAGGRDTQYF	TGTGCCAGCAGCTTCTACGGACTAGCGGGAGGGAGAGATACGCAGTATTTT
TRBV4-2	TRBD2	TRBJ2-1	NA	CASSRRLAGEVTNEQFF	TGTGCCAGCAGCCGAAGACTAGCGGGAGAGGTGACGAATGAGCAGTTCTTC
TRBV11-3	TRBD2	TRBJ2-1	NA	CASSLGGAGDYNEQFF	TGTGCCAGCAGCTTAGGGGGAGCGGGAGACTACAATGAGCAGTTCTTC
TRBV7-2	NA	TRBJ2-3	NA	CASSLRPEDTQYF	TGTGCCAGCAGCCTACGCCCCGAAGATACGCAGTATTTT